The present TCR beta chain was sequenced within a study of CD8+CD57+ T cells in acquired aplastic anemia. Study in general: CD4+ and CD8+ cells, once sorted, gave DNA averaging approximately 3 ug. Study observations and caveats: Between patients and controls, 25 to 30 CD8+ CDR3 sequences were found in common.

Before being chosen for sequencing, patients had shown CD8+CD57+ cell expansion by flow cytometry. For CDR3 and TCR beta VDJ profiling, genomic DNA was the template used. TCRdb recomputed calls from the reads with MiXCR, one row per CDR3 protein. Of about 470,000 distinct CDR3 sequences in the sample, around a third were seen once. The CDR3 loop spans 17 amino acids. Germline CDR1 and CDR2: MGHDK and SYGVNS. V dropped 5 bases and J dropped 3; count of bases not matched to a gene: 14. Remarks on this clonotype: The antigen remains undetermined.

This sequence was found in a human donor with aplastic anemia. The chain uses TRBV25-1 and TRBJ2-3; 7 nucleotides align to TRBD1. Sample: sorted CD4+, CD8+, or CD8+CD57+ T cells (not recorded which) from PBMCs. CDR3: CASSPPYRGRSTDTQYF. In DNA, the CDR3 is TGTGCCAGCAGTCCACCGTACAGGGGCAGGAGTACAGATACGCAGTATTTT.